Sequencing of this TCR beta chain was carried out in a study of blood T cell repertoires in COVID-19. Study information: Samples representing acute and convalescent COVID-19 were sourced from the United States, Italy and Spain. PBMCs, B-cell-depleted T cells, or T cells provided the cDNA or gDNA that made up the material.

Produced via immunoSEQ multiplex PCR; TCRdb's table is partial and in-frame only. The table lists more than 20,000 clones, more than 65% of them singletons. Germline V lookup: CDR1 SGHKS, CDR2 YYEKEE (reference sequence). V shed 3 bases and J 0 bases; nucleotides not matched to a gene: 3. The CDR3 totals 16 residues. The sequencing sample was made of peripheral blood. This receptor was taken from a man aged 45-65 years with active or convalescent COVID-19. This chain uses TRBV5-5 with TRBJ2-3, with 11 bases matching TRBD2. In DNA form, the CDR3 reads TGTGCCAGCAGCTGGGGGACTAGCGGAAGCACAGATACGCAGTATTTT. This encodes CASSWGTSGSTDTQYF. Supplemented by reference TRBV5-5 and TRBJ2-3, the full variable domain reads DAGVTQSPTHLIKTRGQQVTLRCSPISGHKSVSWYQQVLGQGPQFIFQYYEKEERGRGNFPDRFSARQFPNYSSELNVNALLLGDSALYLCASSWGTSGSTDTQYFGPGTRLTVL.